Each of the 27 T cell receptor beta chains below was sequenced from the same sample in a study of metastatic and nonmetastatic thyroid tumors. Thyroid surgery was performed in patients who had received no treatment beforehand. TCRdb used MiXCR to call clones anew from the PCR reads. Here the sample spans 30,000 to 40,000 clones, under 25% being singletons. The source material was blood. The receptors were gathered from a female donor with papillary thyroid cancer or a benign thyroid nodule (not recorded which). Some clones in this sample may be carry-over from other donors' samples.

V is TRBV18 and J is TRBJ2-2; D not resolved. The CDR3 is made up of 14 amino acids. Germline V lookup: CDR1 KGHSH, CDR2 LQKENI. V was clipped by 2 bases and J by 1 base, with 5 bases between them. The CDR3, as DNA: TGTGCCAGCTCACCAAAGCTGAACACCGGGGAGCTGTTTTTT. This sequence encodes CASSPKLNTGELFF.

This clone was picked up many times. The gene calls are TRBV12-3 or TRBV12-4 and TRBJ1-1; TRBD1 aligns across 8 bases. V shed 6 bases, J shed 7 bases, and the junction held 4 bases outside the gene matches. This CDR3 comprises 12 residues. CDR3 loop: CASSGGQGEAFF. For the CDR3, the DNA is TGTGCCAGCAGCGGTGGACAGGGTGAAGCTTTCTTT.

This clone has a count of ten or more. The chain joins TRBV7-6 to TRBJ2-5; TRBD1 matches at 8 bases. The trim removed 5 bases at V and 1 base at J, leaving 9 bases unmatched. Germline lookup yields CDR1 SGHVS and CDR2 FNYEAQ. The CDR3 contains 16 residues. CDR3 in DNA: TGTGCCAGCAGCCTTGGACAGGGAGGCTTCCAAGAGACCCAGTACTTC. Translating it yields CASSLGQGGFQETQYF.

This clone showed up just a few times. The CDR3 nucleotides read TGTGCCAGCAGTTTGAAGGGTGTCCACGAGCAGTACTTC. Residues: CASSLKGVHEQYF. This chain joins TRBV12-3 or TRBV12-4 and TRBJ2-7; D call uncertain. The CDR3 spans 13 residues. Deletions cut 3 bases from V and 5 bases from J, with 11 bases between.

This clone was seen ten or more times. V is TRBV20-1 and J is TRBJ2-7, with 12 positions matching TRBD2. The ends lost 6 bases at V and 1 base at J; junction bases unmatched: 7. The CDR3 loop spans 15 amino acids. CDR1 DFQATT and CDR2 SNEGSKA come from the germline V gene (reference sequence). For the CDR3, the DNA is TGCAGTGCCGCTGGACTAGCGGGGTCTTCCTACGAGCAGTACTTC. It specifies CSAAGLAGSSYEQYF.

There are many counts of this clone. DNA of the CDR3: TGTGCCAGCAGCCCCAGACAGAATTCGAACACTGAAGCTTTCTTT. Protein sequence: CASSPRQNSNTEAFF. The chain has TRBV7-9 and TRBJ1-1, with D perhaps TRBD1 (5 bases). V dropped 5 bases and J dropped 1 base, with 14 bases sitting between them. CDR1 is SEHNR, CDR2 FQNEAQ, per germline (reference sequence). The CDR3 spans 15 residues.

In its sample, this clone was seen many times. V gene TRBV7-3 combines with J gene TRBJ1-1; D gene uncertain. V was pared by 5 bases and J by 2 bases, with 9 bases between. This CDR3 comprises 13 residues. The germline V gene has CDR1 SGHTA and CDR2 FQGTGA. CDR3 sequence reads: CASSPGRNTEAFF. The CDR3 DNA follows: TGTGCCAGCAGCCCCGGACGAAACACTGAAGCTTTCTTT.

In this sample, this clone turned up many times. This chain connects TRBV20-1 to TRBJ2-3; 8 positions match TRBD2. With 6 bases clipped from V and 1 base from J, the junction kept 18 bases outside the gene matches. Germline-derived CDR1 and CDR2 are DFQATT and SNEGSKA (reference sequence). The CDR3 consists of 18 residues. Written as DNA, the CDR3 is TGCAGTGCAACTTCCTTTGAGACTAGCGATGCCCGCACAGATACGCAGTATTTT. Translated: CSATSFETSDARTDTQYF.

This clone was counted at least ten times. The V and J genes are TRBV19 and TRBJ2-3; a possible D gene is TRBD1 (6 bases). V lost 6 bases, J lost 1 base, and 8 bases lay in between. Germline loops: CDR1 LNHDA, CDR2 SQIVND (reference sequence). CDR3 length: 13 residues. The DNA of the CDR3 is TGTGCCAGTAGCCGACAGGGCACAGATACGCAGTATTTT. Its protein product is CASSRQGTDTQYF.

This clone is judged medium-sized. The V call is TRBV6-2 or TRBV6-3, the J call TRBJ2-7; 9 bases map to TRBD1. Per the germline V gene, CDR1 is MNHEY and CDR2 is SVGEGT. The CDR3 sequence is 15 residues long. Trimming cost V 8 bases and J 9 bases; bases outside gene matches: 17. In nucleotides, the CDR3 is TGTGCCAGCTCCGGAAGATCCCGGGACAGGGACCGGCAGTACTTC. As protein: CASSGRSRDRDRQYF.

In this sample, this clone turned up many times. This rearrangement joins TRBV6-1 to TRBJ1-5; D remains unclear. V lost 2 bases to trimming and J lost 0 bases, with 8 bases between them. Germline CDR1 reads MNHNS; CDR2 reads SASEGT. This CDR3 spans 15 amino acids. The CDR3 spells CASSEFGDSNQPQHF. CDR3 coding DNA: TGTGCCAGCAGTGAATTTGGGGATAGCAATCAGCCCCAGCATTTT.

There are a few counts of this clone. This chain uses TRBV6-1 with TRBJ2-1; weak D call: TRBD2 (5 bases). There are 14 residues in the CDR3. The V end was cut by 7 bases, the J end by 2 bases, with 12 bases between. Germline assignment: CDR1 MNHNS and CDR2 SASEGT. As DNA, the CDR3 is TGTGCCAGCAAGTGGACTGGAGCCTACAATGAGCAGTTCTTC. This sequence encodes CASKWTGAYNEQFF.

There are many counts of this clone. The chain is built from TRBV9 and TRBJ2-5; 9 bases fit TRBD2. V was pared by 3 bases and J by 2 bases, with 8 bases of the junction left unmatched. The germline V gene has CDR1 SGDLS and CDR2 YYNGEE. CDR3 length: 16 amino acids. The CDR3 sequence is CASSAGSSGGQETQYF. CDR3 nucleotide sequence: TGTGCCAGCAGCGCAGGGAGTAGCGGGGGTCAAGAGACCCAGTACTTC.

This clone was recorded a few times. This chain uses TRBV28 with TRBJ2-7; 11 nucleotides agree with TRBD2. With V trimmed by 5 bases and J by 0 bases, 9 bases remained unmatched. This CDR3 comprises 17 residues. CDR1 is MDHEN, CDR2 SYDVKM, per germline. The CDR3 DNA sequence: TGTGCCAGCAGTCGAGGACTAGCGGGTTTAAGCTCCTACGAGCAGTACTTC. Translating it yields CASSRGLAGLSSYEQYF. Using reference TRBV28 and TRBJ2-7 for the parts outside the CDR3, the full variable domain is DVKVTQSSRYLVKRTGEKVFLECVQDMDHENMFWYRQDPGLGLRLIYFSYDVKMKEKGDIPEGYSVSREKKERFSLILESASTNQTSMYLCASSRGLAGLSSYEQYFGPGTRLTVT.

This clone was seen a few times. One end of the junction does not line up with germline, which may come from a read error. Other nucleotide sequences from this sample produce the same CDR3. The gene calls are TRBV10-2 and TRBJ2-3, with 7 bases matching TRBD2. There are 14 residues in the CDR3. Germline values: CDR1 WSHSY, CDR2 SAAADI. The CDR3 nucleotides read TGCGCCAGCAGTGAAACTAGCGTGGCAGACACGCAGTACTTT. Protein product: CASSETSVADTQYF.

This clone was counted at least ten times. This sequence joins TRBV7-6 and TRBJ1-2; 8 nucleotides align to TRBD1. The CDR3 sequence is 13 residues long. CDR1 and CDR2 from the germline V gene are SGHVS and FNYEAQ. V dropped 6 bases and J dropped 8; count of bases not matched to a gene: 8. CDR3 sequence (DNA): TGTGCCAGCAGTCAAGGACAGGGACGAGGCTACACCTTC. The encoded protein is CASSQGQGRGYTF.

This clone was detected ten times or more. The genes are TRBV5-1 and TRBJ2-5, with D perhaps TRBD1 (6 bases). The CDR3 runs to 13 residues. Germline assignment: CDR1 SGHRS and CDR2 YFSETQ. V was trimmed by 0 bases and J by 5 bases, leaving 8 bases between them. The CDR3 DNA reads as TGCGCCAGCAGCTTGGGGGGGCTGGAGACCCAGTACTTC. Translating gives CASSLGGLETQYF.

In its sample, this clone was seen many times. This sequence joins TRBV5-5 and TRBJ1-1; D may be TRBD1 (5 bases). CDR3 size: 15 residues. V was pared by 4 bases and J by 2 bases, with 15 bases between. CDR1 and CDR2 (germline): SGHKS, YYEKEE (reference sequence). CDR3 nucleotide sequence: TGTGCCAGCAGCCTCTCCGGGGGAGTAAACACTGAAGCTTTCTTT. Protein: CASSLSGGVNTEAFF.

Only one count was recorded for this clone. The chain has TRBV30 and TRBJ2-3; D is perhaps TRBD1 (6 bases). The CDR3 sequence is 11 residues long. CDR1 and CDR2 from the germline V gene are GTSNPN and SVGIG (reference sequence). The V end lost 3 bases, the J end lost 6 bases, and 7 bases lay between the germline ends. CDR3 loop: CAWRQGDTQYF. The CDR3 bases are TGTGCCTGGAGGCAGGGGGATACGCAGTATTTT.

This clone has ten or more counts. The chain has TRBV7-8 and TRBJ2-3; no clear D gene. V was shortened by 5 bases and J by 4 bases, with 19 bases between the two germline ends. In germline, CDR1 is SGHVS, CDR2 FQNEAQ. The CDR3 is made up of 16 amino acids. CDR3 DNA: TGTGCCAGCAGCCCGACGGACCCGAACGAGGCAGATACGCAGTATTTT. Encoded protein: CASSPTDPNEADTQYF. Filled out from reference TRBV7-8 and TRBJ2-3, the complete variable domain reads GAGVSQSPRYKVAKRGQDVALRCDPISGHVSLFWYQQALGQGPEFLTYFQNEAQLDKSGLPSDRFFAERPEGSVSTLKIQRTQQEDSAVYLCASSPTDPNEADTQYFGPGTRLTVL.

This clone has a count of ten or more. The chain carries TRBV18 and TRBJ1-2; no definite D call. Looked up from germline, CDR1 is KGHSH and CDR2 is LQKENI. This CDR3 spans 15 amino acids. V lost 3 bases, J lost 6 bases, and 17 bases lay in between. The CDR3 protein is CASSPPLQPLDGYTF. The CDR3 DNA sequence: TGTGCCAGCTCACCTCCGCTGCAGCCTCTGGATGGCTACACCTTC.

This clone was detected many times. The rearrangement links TRBV6-4 to TRBJ2-1; possible D gene TRBD1, 6 bases. Deletions cut 3 bases from V and 4 bases from J, with 13 bases between. This CDR3 contains 15 residues. Germline loops: CDR1 MRHNA, CDR2 SNTAGT. In DNA, the CDR3 is TGTGCCAGCAGTGATTCAGGGACACCTTACAATGAGCAGTTCTTC. Encoded protein: CASSDSGTPYNEQFF.

This clone is judged medium-sized. The chain has TRBV27 and TRBJ2-1; possible D gene TRBD2, 5 bases. The V gene lost 3 bases and the J gene lost 6 bases, with 9 bases spanning the gap. Germline loops: CDR1 MNHEY, CDR2 SMNVEV (reference sequence). CDR3 length equals 13 residues. CDR3 in amino acids: CASSLGRSNEQFF. The CDR3 bases are TGTGCCAGCAGTTTGGGGAGAAGCAATGAGCAGTTCTTC.

This clone was detected many times. The CDR3 DNA follows: TGTGCCAGCGTAGCGGGGGGGAAGGATACGCAGTATTTT. This translates into CASVAGGKDTQYF. The J gene is TRBJ2-3, the V gene TRBV6-1, with 11 bases lining up with TRBD2. The V gene end was trimmed by 8 bases and the J gene end by 6 bases; junction bases not matched to a gene: 4. CDR3 length equals 13 residues. Germline values: CDR1 MNHNS, CDR2 SASEGT.

This clone was seen at least ten times. The chain uses TRBV6-2 or TRBV6-3 and TRBJ1-4, with D tentatively TRBD1 (5 bases). The CDR3 consists of 14 residues. CDR1 is MNHEY and CDR2 is SVGEGT in the germline V gene. V was trimmed by 6 bases and J by 8 bases, leaving 16 bases between them. CDR3 protein: CASSTRVIDEKLFF. The DNA for the CDR3 is TGTGCCAGCAGCACCAGGGTGATCGACGAAAAACTGTTTTTT.

In the case of this clone: A read error may explain this, as a much larger clone is one base away. Other DNA sequences from this sample encode an identical CDR3 as well. The V gene is TRBV5-1, the J gene TRBJ2-7; D is undetermined. Per the germline V gene, CDR1 is SGHRS and CDR2 is YFSETQ. The germline V and J ends were trimmed by 1 base and 2 bases, with 10 bases remaining between them. The CDR3 is 14 residues long. The CDR3 DNA follows: TGCGCCAGCAGCTTGTCTGTGGCGGCCTACGAGCAGTACTTC. Its protein is CASSLSVAAYEQYF.

Note on this clone: Possible read error: a much larger clone is one base away. The same CDR3 arises from other DNA sequences in this sample as well. The chain combines TRBV7-9 with TRBJ1-3, with D maybe TRBD1 (6 bases). Germline V gives CDR1 SEHNR, CDR2 FQNEAQ (reference sequence). The CDR3 runs to 11 residues. The chain's CDR3 is CASRTGNTIYF. The DNA of the CDR3 is TGTGCCAGCAGGACAGGAAACACCATATATTTC.